The next 10 T cell receptor beta chains were all read from a single sample in a study of blood T cell repertoires in COVID-19. Sequenced by immunoSEQ multiplex PCR; TCRdb stores in-frame clones only, minus some. Of around 220,000 clones listed, roughly 80% are singletons. The source material was peripheral blood. These receptors were taken from a middle-aged woman with active or convalescent COVID-19.

The chain has TRBV24-1 and TRBJ1-1, with D possibly TRBD1 on 5 matching bases. CDR3 length: 16 amino acids. Germline V CDR1 and CDR2: KGHDR, SFDVKD. V lost 5 bases to trimming and J lost 4 bases, with 19 bases between them. The CDR3 nucleotides are TGTGCCACCAGTGCCAGCAATCGGGCAGGGCCCACTGAAGCTTTCTTT. This translates into CATSASNRAGPTEAFF.

This clone was found once. This chain uses TRBV7-3 with TRBJ2-1; D uncertain. CDR1 and CDR2 from the germline V gene are SGHTA and FQGTGA. This CDR3 is built from 13 residues. The V gene lost 5 bases and the J gene lost 12 bases, with 17 bases spanning the gap. The DNA of the CDR3 is TGTGCCAGCAGCCCTAGAGATTTTGGCGGGCAGTTCTTC. Residues: CASSPRDFGGQFF.

The V call is TRBV19, the J call TRBJ1-6; 7 bases line up with TRBD1. In germline, CDR1 is LNHDA, CDR2 SQIVND (reference sequence). The CDR3 contains 13 residues. V was clipped by 6 bases and J by 7 bases; unmatched bases: 3. CDR3 residues: CASSDRANSPLHF. CDR3 nucleotide sequence: TGTGCCAGTAGCGACAGGGCCAATTCACCCCTCCACTTT.

This clone was seen once. The CDR3 loop is CASSVEGIQETQYF. DNA of the CDR3: TGTGCCAGCAGCGTAGAGGGGATACAAGAGACCCAGTACTTC. The chain is built from TRBV9 and TRBJ2-5; D perhaps matches TRBD1 (5 bases). CDR1 is SGDLS, CDR2 YYNGEE, per germline. Trimming took off 0 bases at V and 2 bases at J, with 8 bases between the two ends. The CDR3 totals 14 residues.

This clone appeared a few times. This rearrangement joins TRBV16 to TRBJ2-7; a possible D gene is TRBD2 (5 bases). The CDR3 is made up of 12 amino acids. Germline CDR1 KGHSY, CDR2 FQNENV. Trimming pared 5 bases from V and 7 bases from J, leaving 12 bases between. DNA of the CDR3: TGTGCCAGCAGCGGGGAGCTACGAGAGCAGTACGTC. Its translation is CASSGELREQYV.

This chain joins TRBV10-1 and TRBJ2-2, with D possibly TRBD2 on 6 matching bases. Germline CDR1 reads WNHNN; CDR2 reads SYGVQD (reference sequence). V gave up 8 bases and J gave up 4 bases, with 14 bases separating them. The CDR3 has 14 residues. CDR3 sequence reads: CASSGGISTGELFF. The CDR3 bases are TGCGCCAGCTCCGGGGGAATCTCCACCGGGGAGCTGTTTTTT.

This clone is a singleton in its sample. J is TRBJ1-3 and V is TRBV6-2 or TRBV6-3; D ambiguous. This CDR3 has 16 amino acids. The V and J ends lost 6 bases and 3 bases respectively, with 18 bases between them. Germline V gene sequence: CDR1 MNHEY, CDR2 SVGEGT. The CDR3 nucleotides are TGTGCCAGCAGACCTTACTCGTCACAGAGTGGAAACACCATATATTTT. Protein product: CASRPYSSQSGNTIYF.

The chain carries TRBV27 and TRBJ1-2; D is undetermined. CDR3 length: 14 amino acids. V lost 6 bases and J 0 bases, leaving 11 bases between the germline ends. Germline V gene data show CDR1 as MNHEY and CDR2 as SMNVEV (reference sequence). The CDR3 DNA is TGTGCCAGCAGCCGCCGGGTTACTAACTATGGCTACACCTTC. Residues: CASSRRVTNYGYTF.

V is TRBV3-1 (or the pseudogene TRBV3-2) and J is TRBJ2-2; 9 bases map to TRBD2. V trimming: 5 bases; J trimming: 0 bases; junction bases outside the gene matches: 1. CDR1 and CDR2 from the germline V gene are LGHDT and YNNKEL (reference sequence). CDR3 size: 15 residues. As DNA, the CDR3 is TGTGCCAGCAGCTTAGCGGGGGCGAACACCGGGGAGCTGTTTTTT. This codes for CASSLAGANTGELFF.

Note on this clone: This sample also contains other DNA sequences that code for the same CDR3. The V and J genes are TRBV5-1 and TRBJ2-1; 11 bases line up with TRBD2. CDR3 size: 18 residues. The ends lost 0 bases at V and 3 bases at J; junction bases unmatched: 8. Per germline, CDR1 SGHRS and CDR2 YFSETQ. This CDR3 is CASSLVPTSGGHYNEQFF. CDR3 coding DNA: TGCGCCAGCAGCTTGGTACCCACTAGCGGGGGTCACTACAATGAGCAGTTCTTC.